The entry below gives a single TCR beta chain sequence along with its context. In the authors' methods: By means of reference gene primer amplification, nucleated cell counts were estimated. Profiling relied on immunoSEQ multiplex PCR, and the TCRdb table lists in-frame clones only, not all of them. V, J and clone size derive from that table, while D and trimming were established from the DNA sequence. The sample includes over 85,000 clones, 70% to 90% of them seen just once. CDR1 GTSNPN and CDR2 SVGIG come from the germline V gene (reference sequence). V lost 5 bases, J lost 3 bases, and 1 base stayed unmatched. The CDR3 is made up of 12 amino acids. These data originate in a study of blood T cell repertoires in COVID-19. The overall study: Some COVID-19 samples were acute and others convalescent; all came from the United States, Italy and Spain. PBMCs, B-cell-depleted T cells, or T cells were the source of the cDNA or gDNA that made up the material.

Sequenced: peripheral blood. The chain links TRBV30 to TRBJ1-2, with TRBD1 matching over 9 bases. This TCR was recovered from a woman older than 75 with acute or convalescent COVID-19. CDR3 sequence: CAWGDRDYGYTF. The CDR3 DNA sequence: TGTGCCTGGGGGGACAGGGACTATGGCTACACCTTC. Complete variable domain (other parts from reference TRBV30 and TRBJ1-2): SQTIHQWPATLVQPVGSPLSLECTVEGTSNPNLYWYRQAAGRGLQLLFYSVGIGQISSEVPQNLSASRPQDRQFILSSKKLLLSDSGFYLCAWGDRDYGYTFGSGTRLTVV.